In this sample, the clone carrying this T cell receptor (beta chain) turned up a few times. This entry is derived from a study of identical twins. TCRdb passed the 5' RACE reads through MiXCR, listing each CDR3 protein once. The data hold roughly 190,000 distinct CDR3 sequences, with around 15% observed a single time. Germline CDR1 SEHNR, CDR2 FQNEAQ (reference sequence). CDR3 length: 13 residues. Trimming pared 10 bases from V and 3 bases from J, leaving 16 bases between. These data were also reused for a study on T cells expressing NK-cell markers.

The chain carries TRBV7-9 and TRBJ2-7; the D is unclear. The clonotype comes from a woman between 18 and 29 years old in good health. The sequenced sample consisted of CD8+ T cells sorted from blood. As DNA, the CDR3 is TGTGCCACCGACGAAGGCAGTCTCTACGAGCAGTACTTC. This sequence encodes CATDEGSLYEQYF.